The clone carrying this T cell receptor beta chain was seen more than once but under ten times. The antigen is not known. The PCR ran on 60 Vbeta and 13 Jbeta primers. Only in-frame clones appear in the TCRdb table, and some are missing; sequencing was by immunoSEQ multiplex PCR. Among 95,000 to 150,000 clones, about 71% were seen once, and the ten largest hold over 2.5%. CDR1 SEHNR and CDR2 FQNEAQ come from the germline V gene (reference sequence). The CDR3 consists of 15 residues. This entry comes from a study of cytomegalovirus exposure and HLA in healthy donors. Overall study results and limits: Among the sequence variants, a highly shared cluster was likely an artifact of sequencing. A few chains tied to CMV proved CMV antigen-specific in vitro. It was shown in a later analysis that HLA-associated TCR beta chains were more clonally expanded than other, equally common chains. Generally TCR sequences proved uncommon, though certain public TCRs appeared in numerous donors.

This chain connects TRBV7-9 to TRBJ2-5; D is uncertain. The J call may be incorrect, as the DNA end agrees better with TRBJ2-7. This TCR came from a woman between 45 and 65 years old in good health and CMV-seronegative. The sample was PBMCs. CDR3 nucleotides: TGTGCCAGCAGCCTACTATCATCGAGCTCCTACGAGCAGTACTTC. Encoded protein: CASSLLSSSSYEQYF.